These 10 T cell receptor beta chains were all obtained from the same sample, sequenced in a study of STAT3 mutations in large granular lymphocyte leukemia. Study outcomes and limitations: In T-cell large granular lymphocyte leukemia, about half of patients showed multiple immunodominant subclonotypes.

Antigen specificity for these receptors is unknown. Produced via immunoSEQ multiplex PCR; TCRdb's table is partial and in-frame only. Seen here are approximately 43,000 clones, about three quarters observed once, and the top ten hold 0.4% to 0.55%. Sequencing used PBMCs. These receptors all stem from a human donor with T large granular lymphocyte leukemia. Some clones in this sample may be carry-over from other donors' samples.

This clone has more than one count but fewer than ten. This rearrangement joins TRBV2 to TRBJ1-2; 11 bases fit TRBD1. Unmatched junction bases numbered 4, after V lost 9 bases and J lost 4 bases. Germline CDR1 and CDR2: SNHLY and FYNNEI. This CDR3 region has 13 residues. Written as DNA, the CDR3 is TGTGCCAGAGAGGGACAGGGGGGCTATGGCTACACCTTC. Amino acid sequence: CAREGQGGYGYTF.

The V and J genes are TRBV5-4 and TRBJ2-7, with 8 bases that match TRBD2. The CDR3 is 14 residues long. The germline gives CDR1 SGHNT, CDR2 YYREEE (reference sequence). With 1 base clipped from V and 6 bases from J, the junction kept 6 bases outside the gene matches. CDR3 nucleotides: TGTGCCAGCAGCTTGCGGGGGGGCACATCCGAGCAGTACTTC. The encoded protein is CASSLRGGTSEQYF.

This clone was recorded a few times. V is TRBV7-9 and J is TRBJ1-5, with D possibly TRBD1 on 5 matching bases. The CDR3 contains 14 residues. V was trimmed by 4 bases and J by 1 base, leaving 8 bases between them. In germline, CDR1 is SEHNR, CDR2 FQNEAQ (reference sequence). CDR3 sequence reads: CASSSRDSNQPQHF. Here the CDR3 DNA reads TGTGCCAGCAGCTCCCGGGACAGCAATCAGCCCCAGCATTTT.

Only one count was recorded for this clone. The chain uses TRBV18 and TRBJ2-7, with D possibly TRBD1 on 6 matching bases. The germline V gene encodes CDR1 KGHSH and CDR2 LQKENI. The CDR3 sequence is 14 residues long. Trimming pared 2 bases from V and 3 bases from J, leaving 11 bases between. CDR3 amino acids: CASSPRTARYEQYV. The CDR3 DNA reads TGTGCCAGCTCACCAAGGACAGCGCGCTACGAGCAGTACGTC.

The chain is built from TRBV28 and TRBJ1-5; 10 bases are shared with TRBD1. The ends lost 4 bases at V and 7 bases at J; junction bases unmatched: 4. This CDR3 has 14 residues. Germline V gene sequence: CDR1 MDHEN, CDR2 SYDVKM. The CDR3 region is CASSYDRGRQPQHF. In DNA, the CDR3 is TGTGCCAGCAGTTACGACAGGGGGCGGCAGCCCCAGCATTTT.

The chain employs TRBV5-4 and TRBJ2-1; a possible D gene is TRBD2 (6 bases). Per germline, CDR1 SGHNT and CDR2 YYREEE (reference sequence). The V end lost 4 bases, the J end lost 6 bases, and 20 bases lay between the germline ends. This CDR3 region has 16 residues. The CDR3 spells CASSPAGGVEGNEQFF. The DNA of the CDR3 is TGTGCCAGCAGCCCCGCGGGCGGGGTGGAAGGCAATGAGCAGTTCTTC.

The chain employs TRBV5-8 and TRBJ2-7; no definite D call. V was cut by 4 bases and J by 4 bases, with 9 bases left in between. The CDR3 is made up of 12 amino acids. CDR1 SGHTS and CDR2 YDEGEE come from the germline V gene. Here the CDR3 reads CASSRVGYEQYF. CDR3 DNA: TGTGCCAGCAGCCGGGTGGGGTACGAGCAGTACTTC.

The chain recombines TRBV5-1 with TRBJ1-1, with TRBD1 matching over 7 bases. V trimming: 4 bases; J trimming: 2 bases; junction bases outside the gene matches: 5. The germline gives CDR1 SGHRS, CDR2 YFSETQ. The CDR3 totals 14 residues. The CDR3, as DNA: TGCGCCAGCAGCCCCGGACAGGTTAACACTGAAGCTTTCTTT. Its translation is CASSPGQVNTEAFF.

Only one count was recorded for this clone. The chain recombines TRBV15 with TRBJ1-5, with D hard to call. The CDR3 is 12 amino acids. Trimming cost V 1 base and J 10 bases, with 8 bases left between them. Germline assignment: CDR1 LNHNV and CDR2 YYDKDF (reference sequence). CDR3 sequence (DNA): TGTGCCACCAGCAGAGCGCAGGACCCCCAGCATTTT. Residues: CATSRAQDPQHF.

This clone was counted between two and nine times. This chain links TRBV4-1 with TRBJ1-2, with a tentative D call TRBD1 (5 bases). CDR1 and CDR2 from the germline V gene are MGHRA and YSYEKL. Trimming took 1 base from V and 6 from J, leaving 15 bases between them. The CDR3 sequence is 15 residues long. The CDR3: CASSQGDSTGHGYTF. In DNA, the CDR3 is TGCGCCAGCAGCCAAGGTGACTCTACAGGACATGGCTACACCTTC.